The rows below give T cell receptor beta chains drawn from one sample of a study of CD8+CD57+ T cells in acquired aplastic anemia. TCRdb independently ran MiXCR on the reads; one entry per CDR3 protein. The sample contains about 220,000 distinct CDR3 sequences, 34% of which appear only once. Material for sequencing was sorted CD4+, CD8+, or CD8+CD57+ T cells (not recorded which) from PBMCs. The receptors here all came from a human donor in good health, serving as a control. The CDR3 runs from the conserved cysteine through the conserved F or W. A D gene is named only where the DNA matches it firmly. Only part of the rows carry a size: once, few, many, or a class if the clone is expanded.

TRBJ2-1	TRBV5-4	.	.	TGTGCCCGCAGCTTGGCGTATTCTTTGGGTCTCTCTTTTGAGCAGTTCTTC	CARSLAYSLGLSFEQFF
TRBJ2-3	TRBV20-1	TRBD2	many	TGCAGTGCTGGCCCGGGGACTAGCGGGACCGCGGATACGCAGTATTTT	CSAGPGTSGTADTQYF
TRBJ2-7	TRBV7-2	TRBD1	few	TGTGCCAGCAGCTTTGTGTTTGGGACAGGGGGCTTTGGCTCCTACGAGCAGTACTTC	CASSFVFGTGGFGSYEQYF
TRBJ2-1	TRBV7-2	TRBD2	many	TGTGCCAGCAGCTTAGCGACTAGCGGTAATGAGCAGTTCTTC	CASSLATSGNEQFF
TRBJ1-2	TRBV11-2	.	many	TGTGCCAGCAGCTTACGGGGGGGCTCCTGGGTTGGCTACACCTTC	CASSLRGGSWVGYTF
TRBJ2-5	TRBV10-2	.	.	TGCGCCAGCAGACCAGGGGTAGTGGGTCAAGAGACCCAGTACTTC	CASRPGVVGQETQYF
TRBJ2-2	TRBV4-2	TRBD2	.	TGTGCCAGCAGCCAAGACCTAGCGGTAAACACCGGGGAGCTGTTTTTT	CASSQDLAVNTGELFF
TRBJ1-6	TRBV7-8	.	.	TGTGCCAGCAGCTCCCCCTCCCCGGGACGGTATAATTCACCCCTCCACTTT	CASSSPSPGRYNSPLHF
TRBJ2-5	TRBV20-1	TRBD2	once	TGCAGTGCTTACCTAGCGGGAGGGGGGGAGACCCAGTACTTC	CSAYLAGGGETQYF
TRBJ2-5	TRBV6-1	.	many	TGTGCCAGCAGTGAAGACTATGGAGAGACCCAGTACTTC	CASSEDYGETQYF
TRBJ1-3	TRBV11-2	.	.	TGTGCCAGCAGCCGGAGCAGCGACTCTGGAAACACCTTATATTTT	CASSRSSDSGNTLYF
TRBJ2-7	TRBV27	.	few	TGTGCCAGCAGTTTGGCCTGGGGGGTCGAGCAGTACTTC	CASSLAWGVEQYF
TRBJ1-1	TRBV4-1	.	.	TGCCCCAGCAGCCAAGCCGTGGGGGAAACTGAAGCTTTCTTT	CPSSQAVGETEAFF
TRBJ2-7	TRBV5-1	.	many	TGCGCCAGCAGCTGGTCGGCCGGGAAGGAGAGCTTAGAGCAGTACTTC	CASSWSAGKESLEQYF
TRBJ2-7	TRBV29-1	.	once	TGCAGCGTCCGGGACCACTCCTACGAGCAGTACTTC	CSVRDHSYEQYF
TRBJ2-2	TRBV2	.	.	TGTGCCAGCAGCTTTGCCCAGACGAACGCCGGGGAGCTGTTTTTT	CASSFAQTNAGELFF
TRBJ1-3	TRBV2	.	many	TGTGCCAGCAGTGAGTTGGTCGCCTCTGGAAACACCATATATTTT	CASSELVASGNTIYF
TRBJ1-5	TRBV5-1	.	.	TGCGCCAGCAGCTTGAACGGGAATAGCGATCAGCCCCAGCATTTT	CASSLNGNSDQPQHF
TRBJ2-7	TRBV30	.	.	TGTGCCTGGACTAAACAAGGGTTTCGCTACGAGCAGTACTTC	CAWTKQGFRYEQYF
TRBJ2-1	TRBV10-3	TRBD2	.	TGTGCCAGCAGCCCGTTGGGGCTAGCGGCCTACAATGAGCAGTTCTTC	CASSPLGLAAYNEQFF
TRBJ1-2	TRBV9	.	many	TGTGCCAGCAGCGTAGGGACAGCGGCTTATGGCTACACCTTC	CASSVGTAAYGYTF
TRBJ1-5	TRBV30	.	.	TGTGCCTGGAGCCAGGGTCCTCAGCCCCAGCATTTT	CAWSQGPQPQHF
TRBJ2-3	TRBV6-4	.	.	TGTGCCAGCAGTCCGGGAACTAAGAGCACAGATACGCAGTATTTT	CASSPGTKSTDTQYF
TRBJ1-6	TRBV3-1	TRBD1	many	TGTGCCAGCAGCCCACCGACAGGGGGCGATAGTTCACCCCTCCACTTT	CASSPPTGGDSSPLHF
TRBJ2-5	TRBV11-2	.	.	TGTGCCAGCAGCTTAGTGTCAGGTCCGGAGACCCAGTACTTC	CASSLVSGPETQYF
TRBJ2-7	TRBV18	TRBD2	.	TGTGCCAGCTCACCACGAGGACTAGCGGGAACCGAGCAGTACTTC	CASSPRGLAGTEQYF
TRBJ1-2	TRBV7-2	.	many	TGTGCCAGCAGGAAAGACAGGAGTCCTCTCTATGGCTACACCTTC	CASRKDRSPLYGYTF
TRBJ2-5	TRBV7-6	TRBD2	many	TGTGCCAGAGCGGGGGCGGGGGAGACCCAGTACTTC	CARAGAGETQYF
TRBJ2-3	TRBV24-1	.	many	TGTGCCACCAGTGATTCTTCCGGGGTCGCAGATACGCAGTATTTT	CATSDSSGVADTQYF
TRBJ1-1	TRBV2	.	many	TGTGCCAGCAGCCGACAGGAACTGAACACTGAAGCTTTCTTT	CASSRQELNTEAFF
TRBJ2-7	TRBV29-1	TRBD1	few	TGCAGCGCACGGACAGGGTGGGACGAGCAGTACTTC	CSARTGWDEQYF
TRBJ2-7	TRBV7-6	.	.	TGTGCCAGCAGCTTAGAAGTGGGCGAGCAGTACTTC	CASSLEVGEQYF
TRBJ1-1	TRBV19	.	.	TGTGCCAGTAGTCCCTTCGTACAGGGCACTGAAGCTTTCTTT	CASSPFVQGTEAFF
TRBJ1-2	TRBV19	.	.	TGTGCCAGTAGTATTGAGCGGGGCTATGGCTACACCTTC	CASSIERGYGYTF
TRBJ2-2	TRBV2	.	.	TGTGCCAGCATGGGAGCGAGCACCGGGGAGCTGTTTTTT	CASMGASTGELFF
TRBJ1-4	TRBV7-2	.	.	TGTGCCAGCAGCCTCGGGGGCGCTTTTAATGAAAAACTGTTTTTT	CASSLGGAFNEKLFF
TRBJ1-2	TRBV19	.	.	TGTGCCAGTAGTATAGAATGGAACAGTGTCTATGGCTACACCTTC	CASSIEWNSVYGYTF
TRBJ2-5	TRBV2	TRBD1	.	TGTGCCAGCAGTGAACAGGGGGCAGGGGGGAAGACCCAGTACTTC	CASSEQGAGGKTQYF
TRBJ1-5	TRBV19	.	many	TGTGCCAGTAAACCCCGGAACCGCAATCAGCCCCAGCATTTT	CASKPRNRNQPQHF
TRBJ2-7	TRBV7-9	TRBD1	many	TGTGCCAGCAGCTTAAGACAGGGAAGCTCCTACGAGCAGTACTTC	CASSLRQGSSYEQYF
TRBJ2-7	TRBV15	.	many	TGTGCCACCTCTCCGACTAGGGGATACGAGCAGTACTTC	CATSPTRGYEQYF
TRBJ2-2	TRBV7-3	.	.	TGTGCCAGCAGCTTAAGGGGGGGCTCCGGGGAGCTGTTTTTT	CASSLRGGSGELFF
TRBJ1-2	TRBV7-2	.	.	TGTGCCAGACTCTATTGGTATGGCTACACCTTC	CARLYWYGYTF
TRBJ1-2	TRBV10-2	.	.	TGCGCCAGCAGTGATGGGGCTTATGGCTACACCTTC	CASSDGAYGYTF
TRBJ2-7	TRBV29-1	TRBD2	many	TGCAGCGTCGGGACTAGCGGGCCATACGGGCAGTACTTC	CSVGTSGPYGQYF
TRBJ2-1	TRBV10-3	.	.	TGTGCCATCAGTGAGTCGACGACTAGCTCCTACAATGAGCAGTTCTTC	CAISESTTSSYNEQFF
TRBJ1-2	TRBV7-8	.	many	TGTGCCAGCAGCCTCAGACGGGACAACCTCAGCAAAGGCTACACCTTC	CASSLRRDNLSKGYTF
TRBJ2-1	TRBV2	TRBD2	once	TGTGCCAGCGAGGGACTAGCGGAATACAATGAGCAGTTCTTC	CASEGLAEYNEQFF